A single sample is the source of the 15 T cell receptor beta chains below, sequenced in a study of blood T cell repertoires in COVID-19. Sequenced by immunoSEQ multiplex PCR; TCRdb stores in-frame clones only, minus some. The top ten clones hold 0.97% of a sample with more than 85,000 clones, roughly nine tenths of them seen once. Material for sequencing was peripheral blood. The receptor set was obtained from a man in his 60s with acute or convalescent COVID-19.

The chain couples TRBV6-6 to TRBJ1-1; 9 bases map to TRBD1. V was pared by 10 bases and J by 0 bases, with 9 bases of the junction left unmatched. The CDR3 has 15 residues. Germline V lookup: CDR1 MNHNY, CDR2 SVGAGI (reference sequence). The CDR3 DNA follows: TGTGCCACCTACCGGGACAGGGACATGAACACTGAAGCTTTCTTT. Its translation is CATYRDRDMNTEAFF.

The V call is TRBV29-1, the J call TRBJ1-1, with 7 positions matching TRBD1. With V trimmed by 3 bases and J by 1 base, 5 bases remained unmatched. This CDR3 contains 14 residues. Germline-derived CDR1 and CDR2 are SQVTM and ANQGSEA. CDR3 amino acids: CSVDDAGGNTEAFF. Written as DNA, the CDR3 is TGCAGCGTTGACGACGCAGGGGGGAACACTGAAGCTTTCTTT.

J is TRBJ2-5 and V is TRBV7-9, with a tentative D call TRBD2 (5 bases). This CDR3 has 13 amino acids. V was trimmed by 3 bases and J by 5 bases, leaving 10 bases between them. CDR1 is SEHNR, CDR2 FQNEAQ, per germline (reference sequence). The CDR3, as DNA: TGTGCCAGCAGCTTGGCGGGTTCGGAGACCCAGTACTTC. It codes for CASSLAGSETQYF. The full variable domain, rest sourced from reference TRBV7-9 and TRBJ2-5, is DTGVSQNPRHKITKRGQNVTFRCDPISEHNRLYWYRQTLGQGPEFLTYFQNEAQLEKSRLLSDRFSAERPKGSFSTLEIQRTEQGDSAMYLCASSLAGSETQYFGPGTRLLVL.

The rearrangement uses TRBV2 and TRBJ1-6, with D unclear. The V gene lost 8 bases and the J gene lost 6 bases, with 14 bases spanning the gap. CDR1 is SNHLY, CDR2 FYNNEI, per germline. The CDR3 has 14 amino acids. The CDR3 loop is CASSGGSGNSPLHF. CDR3 nucleotides: TGTGCCAGCTCGGGAGGGTCGGGTAATTCACCCCTCCACTTT.

This rearrangement joins TRBV7-7 to TRBJ2-1; TRBD2 matches at 11 bases. The CDR3 contains 15 residues. Per germline, CDR1 SSHAT and CDR2 FNYEAQ (reference sequence). J gave up 4 bases and V 5 bases, and 4 bases lay outside the gene matches. CDR3 in DNA: TGTGCCAGCAGCCCCGGGACTAGCGGATACAATGAGCAGTTCTTC. It codes for CASSPGTSGYNEQFF.

This chain connects TRBV2 to TRBJ1-6, with D possibly matching TRBD1 (6 bases). This CDR3 has 17 residues. V was pared by 6 bases and J by 10 bases, with 25 bases between. Germline lookup yields CDR1 SNHLY and CDR2 FYNNEI. The CDR3 DNA follows: TGTGCCAGCAGCACAACCCTCATAACAGGGATCGGGTCACCCCTCCACTTT. Translating gives CASSTTLITGIGSPLHF.

Written as DNA, the CDR3 is TGTGCCAGTAGACAGGAGGAGACCCAGTACTTC. Encoded protein: CASRQEETQYF. V gene TRBV19 combines with J gene TRBJ2-5; D is possibly TRBD1 (5 bases). The CDR3 length is 11 residues. Germline V gives CDR1 LNHDA, CDR2 SQIVND (reference sequence). The V and J ends lost 6 bases and 5 bases respectively, with 7 bases between them. The variable domain in full, with the rest retrieved from reference TRBV19 and TRBJ2-5, is DGGITQSPKYLFRKEGQNVTLSCEQNLNHDAMYWYRQDPGQGLRLIYYSQIVNDFQKGDIAEGYSVSREKKESFPLTVTSAQKNPTAFYLCASRQEETQYFGPGTRLLVL.

The chain carries TRBV2 and TRBJ2-1; 13 bases fit TRBD2. The CDR3 contains 15 residues. V was clipped by 7 bases and J by 5 bases; unmatched bases: 5. Germline values: CDR1 SNHLY, CDR2 FYNNEI. The CDR3: CASNLLAGGNNEQFF. DNA for the CDR3: TGTGCCAGCAACCTACTAGCGGGAGGGAACAATGAGCAGTTCTTC.

The CDR3, as DNA: TGTGCCAGCAGCCAAGTGGACAGGGCCCCCGGGGAGCTGTTTTTT. Protein sequence: CASSQVDRAPGELFF. This rearrangement joins TRBV3-1 (or the pseudogene TRBV3-2) to TRBJ2-2, with 8 bases fitting TRBD1. V lost 1 base to trimming and J lost 6 bases; unmatched junction nucleotides: 4. Germline CDR1 and CDR2: LGHDT and YNNKEL (reference sequence). This CDR3 is built from 15 residues.

The chain links TRBV30 to TRBJ1-1; tentative D call: TRBD1 (5 bases). This CDR3 is built from 12 residues. CDR1 is GTSNPN, CDR2 SVGIG, per germline (reference sequence). Trimming pared 6 bases from V and 3 bases from J, leaving 11 bases between. In nucleotides, the CDR3 is TGTGCCTGCAGGGTTTTGGACACTGAAGCTTTCTTT. This codes for CACRVLDTEAFF.

The chain recombines TRBV4-1 with TRBJ1-1; weak D call: TRBD1 (6 bases). This CDR3 is 16 amino acids long. Germline V CDR1 and CDR2: MGHRA, YSYEKL. V lost 1 base and J 3 bases, leaving 15 bases between the germline ends. In DNA form, the CDR3 reads TGCGCCAGCAGCCAAGCCCTGGGGGGGCATGACACTGAAGCTTTCTTT. Amino acids: CASSQALGGHDTEAFF.

The genes are TRBV5-1 and TRBJ2-3; perhaps TRBD2 as D (5 bases). V was pared by 4 bases and J by 1 base, with 16 bases between. Germline-derived CDR1 and CDR2 are SGHRS and YFSETQ. The length of the CDR3 is 16 residues. The CDR3 here is CASSPGPLGGTDTQYF. CDR3 DNA: TGCGCCAGCAGCCCAGGTCCTCTGGGAGGCACAGATACGCAGTATTTT.

V usage is TRBV24-1 and J usage is TRBJ2-1, with 8 bases aligning to TRBD2. In germline, CDR1 is KGHDR, CDR2 SFDVKD. With V trimmed by 7 bases and J by 2 bases, 6 bases remained unmatched. This CDR3 is built from 15 residues. CDR3 region: CATRPRGGTYNEQFF. The CDR3 DNA is TGTGCCACCAGACCGCGCGGGGGGACCTACAATGAGCAGTTCTTC.

The chain couples TRBV24-1 to TRBJ2-2, with 8 bases lining up with TRBD1. The ends lost 7 bases at V and 3 bases at J; junction bases unmatched: 3. Germline-derived CDR1 and CDR2 are KGHDR and SFDVKD. This CDR3 comprises 14 residues. CDR3 DNA: TGTGCCACCAGCCCAGGGGGCGACACCGGGGAGCTGTTTTTT. Translated: CATSPGGDTGELFF.

The chain recombines TRBV28 with TRBJ1-5; D is unresolved. The CDR3 consists of 16 residues. Germline CDR1 MDHEN, CDR2 SYDVKM. V dropped 5 bases and J dropped 0 bases, with 14 bases sitting between them. CDR3 sequence reads: CASSPPRTFSNQPQHF. CDR3 DNA: TGTGCCAGCAGTCCCCCTCGGACTTTTAGCAATCAGCCCCAGCATTTT.